These T cell receptor beta chains were read from a single sample in a study of CD8+CD57+ T cells in acquired aplastic anemia. TCRdb reprocessed the reads with MiXCR, giving one entry per CDR3 protein. The sample has 150,000 or so distinct CDR3 sequences; 47% are singletons. Sequencing was performed on sorted CD4+, CD8+, or CD8+CD57+ T cells (not recorded which) from PBMCs. These receptors were collected from a human donor with aplastic anemia. Each CDR3 is given with its conserved first and last residue. The D gene is left open where the match is weak. Clone size is given for some rows only: seen once, a few or many times, or a class if the clone is expanded.

>-|-|TRBJ1-5|TRBV12-3/TRBV12-4
CASSKEGQYSNQPQHF
TGTGCCAGCAGTAAAGAAGGACAGTATAGCAATCAGCCCCAGCATTTT
>TRBD2|few|TRBJ2-5|TRBV7-8
CASSLDELAGGQTQYF
TGTGCCAGCAGCCTTGATGAACTAGCGGGGGGGCAGACCCAGTACTTC
>-|many|TRBJ2-5|TRBV3-1
CASTQGRGTQYF
TGTGCCAGCACCCAAGGTCGGGGGACCCAGTACTTC
>-|once|TRBJ2-7|TRBV2
CASSGLLGYEQYF
TGTGCCAGCAGCGGCCTTCTCGGGTACGAGCAGTACTTC
>-|few|TRBJ1-3|TRBV6-1
CASSEGSYSGNTIYF
TGTGCCAGCAGTGAAGGGTCCTACTCTGGAAACACCATATATTTT
>TRBD2|many|TRBJ2-1|TRBV7-3
CASSLVGDYYNEQFF
TGTGCCAGCAGCTTAGTGGGGGACTACTACAATGAGCAGTTCTTC
>TRBD1|-|TRBJ2-5|TRBV6-2/TRBV6-3
CASSYSVTLRGQGSQETQYF
TGTGCCAGCAGTTACTCGGTAACCCTAAGGGGACAGGGGTCCCAAGAGACCCAGTACTTC
>TRBD1|-|TRBJ1-6|TRBV7-8
CASSFTAGTGGSPLHF
TGTGCCAGCAGCTTTACCGCCGGGACAGGGGGTTCACCCCTCCACTTT
>-|few|TRBJ2-1|TRBV25-1
CASSASSGQFF
TGTGCCAGCAGTGCTTCCTCGGGGCAGTTCTTC
>-|many|TRBJ1-5|TRBV12-3/TRBV12-4
CASSFFPLLADSNQPQHF
TGTGCCAGCAGTTTTTTCCCACTACTGGCGGATAGCAATCAGCCCCAGCATTTT
>TRBD1|-|TRBJ1-1|TRBV2
CARAGTANTEAFF
TGTGCTAGAGCCGGGACAGCCAACACTGAAGCTTTCTTT
>-|once|TRBJ2-2|TRBV6-5
CASSYRVAVELFF
TGTGCCAGCAGTTATAGGGTCGCCGTGGAGCTGTTTTTT
>-|-|TRBJ2-7|TRBV20-1
CSANQVHKENSYEQYF
TGCAGTGCTAATCAGGTCCACAAGGAGAACTCCTACGAGCAGTACTTC
>-|many|TRBJ1-1|TRBV19
CASSPGRRTTEAFF
TGTGCCAGTAGTCCGGGACGTAGGACCACTGAAGCTTTCTTT
>TRBD2|-|TRBJ2-1|TRBV24-1
CATSDPKREGNEQFF
TGTGCCACCAGTGATCCTAAACGGGAGGGCAATGAGCAGTTCTTC
>-|-|TRBJ2-2|TRBV11-2
CASSRFSGPNTGELFF
TGTGCCAGCAGCCGATTTAGCGGACCGAACACCGGGGAGCTGTTTTTT
>TRBD1|-|TRBJ1-1|TRBV3-1
CASSQSGGTGSVNTEAFF
TGTGCCAGCAGCCAATCTGGGGGGACAGGGTCCGTGAACACTGAAGCTTTCTTT
>TRBD1|-|TRBJ1-2|TRBV10-3
CAISESTGASGYGYTF
TGTGCCATCAGTGAGTCGACAGGGGCGTCAGGCTATGGCTACACCTTC
>-|many|TRBJ2-1|TRBV12-3/TRBV12-4
CASSLVGPPNEQFF
TGTGCCAGCAGTTTGGTTGGTCCCCCCAATGAGCAGTTCTTC
>-|many|TRBJ1-2|TRBV6-1
CASSEVGREEGYTF
TGTGCCAGCAGTGAGGTGGGCAGGGAGGAAGGCTACACCTTC
>-|many|TRBJ2-1|TRBV25-1
CASSAGGGPYNEQFF
TGTGCCAGCAGTGCAGGGGGGGGGCCCTACAATGAGCAGTTCTTC
>-|-|TRBJ2-1|TRBV2
CATARAGTSYNEQFF
TGTGCCACCGCGAGGGCGGGAACGTCCTACAATGAGCAGTTCTTC
>-|many|TRBJ2-7|TRBV3-1
CASSQGRSRVYEQYF
TGTGCCAGCAGCCAAGGGAGGTCCAGGGTATACGAGCAGTACTTC
>-|-|TRBJ1-1|TRBV15
CATSRDRRGGGTEAFF
TGTGCCACCAGCAGAGATAGGAGGGGGGGAGGAACTGAAGCTTTCTTT
>-|once|TRBJ1-2|TRBV3-1
CASSQDPRSSYGYTF
TGTGCCAGCAGCCAAGATCCACGGTCTAGCTATGGCTACACCTTC
>TRBD2|-|TRBJ2-1|TRBV10-3
CAITRDYAYNEQFF
TGTGCCATCACCCGGGACTACGCCTACAATGAGCAGTTCTTC
>-|many|TRBJ1-5|TRBV6-1
CASRPSLGVANQPQHF
TGTGCCAGCAGGCCCTCGCTAGGGGTGGCCAATCAGCCCCAGCATTTT
>TRBD1|-|TRBJ2-7|TRBV2
CVSRTRQGDYEQYF
TGTGTCAGCAGGACGCGGCAGGGGGACTACGAGCAGTACTTC
>TRBD1|-|TRBJ2-2|TRBV11-1
CASSSTGFGNTGELFF
TGTGCCAGCAGCTCGACAGGGTTTGGGAACACCGGGGAGCTGTTTTTT
>TRBD1|-|TRBJ1-1|TRBV24-1
CATSDRTGRAFF
TGTGCCACCAGTGATAGGACAGGGCGGGCTTTCTTT
>TRBD2|many|TRBJ2-5|TRBV7-2
CASSFRLAGGSGTQYF
TGTGCCAGCAGCTTCAGACTAGCGGGGGGTTCTGGGACCCAGTACTTC
>-|many|TRBJ1-5|TRBV12-5
CASGWAVDQPQHF
TGTGCTAGTGGTTGGGCAGTAGATCAGCCCCAGCATTTT
>-|-|TRBJ2-7|TRBV6-1
CASSRDSIEQYF
TGTGCCAGCAGCCGGGACTCGATTGAGCAGTACTTC
>-|many|TRBJ1-2|TRBV2
CASSSQGFYGYTF
TGTGCCAGCAGTTCTCAGGGGTTCTATGGCTACACCTTC
>-|-|TRBJ1-1|TRBV10-1
CASRRTLGGTEAFF
TGCGCCAGCAGGAGGACACTAGGAGGCACTGAAGCTTTCTTT
>-|many|TRBJ1-2|TRBV3-1
CASSQADGNYGYTF
TGTGCCAGCAGCCAAGCCGACGGCAACTATGGCTACACCTTC
>-|-|TRBJ2-3|TRBV6-5
CASSYSFVGALDTQYF
TGTGCCAGCAGTTACTCCTTCGTTGGGGCATTGGATACGCAGTATTTT
>TRBD1|-|TRBJ1-1|TRBV11-3
CASRTTGTLNTEAFF
TGTGCCAGCAGAACGACAGGGACCCTGAACACTGAAGCTTTCTTT
>TRBD2|many|TRBJ2-2|TRBV20-1
CSARESYTGELFF
TGCAGTGCGCGGGAGTCGTACACCGGGGAGCTGTTTTTT